This is a list of T cell receptor beta chains from one sample in a study of monozygotic twins with inflammatory bowel disease. TCRdb derives one entry per CDR3 protein from the 5' RACE reads, leaving out DNA. Its table lists approximately 140,000 distinct CDR3 sequences. The sequencing sample was made of blood. The receptors were sampled from a human donor with ulcerative colitis or Crohn's disease, or a healthy co-twin of an affected twin (not recorded which). Both conserved end residues are part of each CDR3.

V,J,CDR3
TRBV5-1,TRBJ2-1,CASSTGSYEQFF
TRBV18,TRBJ2-7,CASFTGQDSYEQYF
TRBV18,TRBJ2-3,CASSTMEVGTDTQYF
TRBV7-2,TRBJ2-3,CASRRGVTDTQYF
TRBV5-1,TRBJ1-1,CASSLGGFVTGVNTEAFF
TRBV7-8,TRBJ2-3,CASSPRALGGTDTQYF
TRBV19,TRBJ2-2,CASSTRGQGVPTGELFF
TRBV28,TRBJ2-1,CASSLFAGVDEQFF
TRBV25-1,TRBJ2-3,CASSEKGRRGTDTQYF
TRBV20-1,TRBJ2-1,CSAGTGLAGEQFF
TRBV25-1,TRBJ2-1,CATSRAGTSGGYSGEQFF
TRBV20-1,TRBJ2-7,CSARLWPEQYF
TRBV7-2,TRBJ2-3,CASSLAGVDTQYF
TRBV5-6,TRBJ2-1,CASSPTVLPCNEQFF
TRBV29-1,TRBJ2-5,CSVDQGAVETQYF
TRBV7-3,TRBJ2-6,CASSLRSSGANVLTF
TRBV12-3/TRBV12-4,TRBJ2-6,CASSLDSGANVLTF
TRBV28,TRBJ2-4,CASSSRGSASRNIQYF
TRBV20-1,TRBJ2-7,CSASSRDRFSYEQYF
TRBV5-1,TRBJ2-7,CASSLEQGTYEQYF
TRBV7-2,TRBJ1-4,CASSFGGNEKLFF
TRBV11-2,TRBJ1-6,CASSLTRSYNSPLHF
TRBV3-1,TRBJ2-7,CASSPRHPGGPQYF
TRBV30,TRBJ2-6,CALGGANVLTF
TRBV7-2,TRBJ2-3,CASSLTKLMNTQYF
TRBV20-1,TRBJ1-1,CSARALGRTASEAFF
TRBV20-1,TRBJ2-3,CSALAGSTDTQYF
TRBV5-1,TRBJ2-1,CASSSGLAGTYNEQFF
TRBV6-2/TRBV6-3,TRBJ2-2,CASILTGTRNTGELFF
TRBV9,TRBJ2-7,CASSTGDSRSYEQYF
TRBV10-3,TRBJ2-7,CAISESAYEQYF
TRBV5-1,TRBJ2-5,CASSLGPQETQYF
TRBV27,TRBJ2-1,CARRTSGGGNEQFF
TRBV3-1,TRBJ1-4,CASSHRDLRRNEKLFF
TRBV5-1,TRBJ1-5,CASSASGTSIEPQHF
TRBV5-1,TRBJ2-5,CASGLRGVQETQYF